The TCR beta chain under discussion was sequenced for a study of T-cell reconstitution after alpha-beta-depleted transplantation in children. Study-level points and caveats: Newly produced T cells mostly accounted for T-cell counts and diversity one year post-transplant.

Trimming removed 3 bases from V and 4 bases from J; junction bases left unmatched: 6. The CDR3 totals 14 residues. Germline CDR1 and CDR2: DFQATT and SNEGSKA (reference sequence). Preparation of the TCRbeta library used unique molecular identifiers. Each CDR3 protein is one row after TCRdb ran MiXCR on the PCR reads. The repertoire holds fewer than 1 million distinct CDR3 sequences, with 15% to 20% as singletons. Of note for this clonotype: Its antigen is unidentified.

The chain employs TRBV20-1 and TRBJ2-5, with 9 bases fitting TRBD1. Sequenced material: PBMCs, mostly from graft donor cells, taken 360 days after TCRalphabeta/CD19-depleted stem cell transplant. This TCR came from a male patient between 5 and 17 years old who had a stem cell transplant for acute lymphoblastic leukemia, so the T cells may come from the graft donor. For the CDR3, the DNA is TGCAGTGCTAGTCACGGGACAGGGCTAGAGACCCAGTACTTC. As protein: CSASHGTGLETQYF.